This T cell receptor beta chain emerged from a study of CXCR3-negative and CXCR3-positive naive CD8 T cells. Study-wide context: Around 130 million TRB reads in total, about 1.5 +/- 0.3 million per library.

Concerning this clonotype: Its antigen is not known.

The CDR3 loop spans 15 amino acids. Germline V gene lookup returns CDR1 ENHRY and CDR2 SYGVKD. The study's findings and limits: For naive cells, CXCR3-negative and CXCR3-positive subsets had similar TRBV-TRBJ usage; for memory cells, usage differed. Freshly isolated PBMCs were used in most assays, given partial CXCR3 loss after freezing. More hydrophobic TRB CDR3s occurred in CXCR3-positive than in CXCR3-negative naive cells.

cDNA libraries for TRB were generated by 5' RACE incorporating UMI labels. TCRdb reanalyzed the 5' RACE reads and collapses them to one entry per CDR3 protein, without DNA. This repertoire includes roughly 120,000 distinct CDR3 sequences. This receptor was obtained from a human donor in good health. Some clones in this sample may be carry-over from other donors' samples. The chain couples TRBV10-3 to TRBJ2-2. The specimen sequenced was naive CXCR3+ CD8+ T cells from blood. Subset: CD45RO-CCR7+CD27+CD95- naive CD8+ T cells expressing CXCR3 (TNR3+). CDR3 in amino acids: CAISENSELTGELFF.